This T cell receptor (beta chain) was obtained from a study of T cells in Graves' hyperthyroidism and ophthalmopathy. In the study overall: Peripheral blood sampling occurred at initial diagnosis, before any treatment.

This clonotype appeared many times. The investigators amplified TCR beta CDR3 regions from RNA transcripts. Using the HTBI primer set, a first-round RT-PCR was run on the TCR CDR3. TCRdb re-analysed the multiplex PCR reads in MiXCR, keeping a single row per CDR3 protein. The profile covers about 700,000 distinct CDR3 sequences, with about 15% appearing a single time and roughly 10% taken by the ten largest. Patients aged 18 to 65 had newly diagnosed hyperthyroidism lasting under 2 months. Uncontrolled infection, other autoimmune disease, pregnancy or lactation led to exclusion. The material sequenced was blood. This sequence originates from a woman aged 18-29 years with Graves' hyperthyroidism.

The CDR3 DNA follows: TGTGCCAGCAGCAGAGACAGGGGGCCCTACGAGCAGTACTTC. Its protein is CASSRDRGPYEQYF. This chain links TRBV18 with TRBJ2-7, with TRBD1 matching over 10 bases. CDR3 length: 14 amino acids. The junction had 6 bases not matched to a gene; V was cut back by 8 bases and J by 2 bases. In germline, CDR1 is KGHSH, CDR2 LQKENI.